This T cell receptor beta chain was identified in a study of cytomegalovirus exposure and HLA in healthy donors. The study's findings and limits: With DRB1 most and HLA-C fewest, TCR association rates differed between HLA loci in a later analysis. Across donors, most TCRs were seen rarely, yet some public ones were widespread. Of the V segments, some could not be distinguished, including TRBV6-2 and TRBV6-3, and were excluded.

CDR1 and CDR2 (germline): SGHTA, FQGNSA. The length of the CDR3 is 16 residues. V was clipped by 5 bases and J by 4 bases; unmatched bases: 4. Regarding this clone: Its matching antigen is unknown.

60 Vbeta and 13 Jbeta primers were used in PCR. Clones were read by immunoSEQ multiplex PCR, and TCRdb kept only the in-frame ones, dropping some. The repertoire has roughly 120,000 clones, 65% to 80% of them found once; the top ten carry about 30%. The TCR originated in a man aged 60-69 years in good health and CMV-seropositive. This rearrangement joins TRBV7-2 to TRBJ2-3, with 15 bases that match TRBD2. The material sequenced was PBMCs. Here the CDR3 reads CASSRTSGGAPDTQYF. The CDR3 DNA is TGTGCCAGCAGCCGGACTAGCGGGGGGGCCCCAGATACGCAGTATTTT.